This T cell receptor (beta chain) was captured in a study of blood T cell repertoires in COVID-19. Looking at the study overall: Collection of acute and convalescent COVID-19 samples took place in the United States, Italy and Spain. T cells, B-cell-depleted T cells, or PBMCs provided the cDNA or gDNA that served as material.

This clone has a handful of counts. The V gene's germline CDR1 is LGHNA and CDR2 YSLEER. The V gene end was trimmed by 4 bases and the J gene end by 4 bases; junction bases not matched to a gene: 9. The CDR3 contains 16 residues. Authors' methods: Reference gene primer amplification gave estimated nucleated cell counts. Sequencing was performed with immunoSEQ multiplex PCR; in TCRdb, only in-frame clones are kept and a portion is missing. From that table come the V and J calls and clone size; the DNA was used to work out D and trimming. The data show under 300,000 clones, roughly 83% seen once. This TCR was recovered from a man older than 75 with acute or convalescent COVID-19. This chain uses TRBV4-3 with TRBJ2-3, with 9 positions matching TRBD1. The material sequenced was peripheral blood. The CDR3 DNA reads TGCGCCAGCAGCCCCTGGGGACAGGGTTCTTCAGATACGCAGTATTTT. It yields the protein CASSPWGQGSSDTQYF.